This T cell receptor beta chain was retrieved from a study of blood T cells in healthy people across ages. General observations from the study: Aged donors had fewer naive CD4+ cells and lower diversity than long-lived donors. Unsorted PBMCs blocked a conclusive comparison of naive and antigen-experienced cells.

The length of the CDR3 is 15 residues. The ends were cut back, 4 bases at V and 1 base at J, with 13 bases in the middle. A second PCR, run for about 6 to 12 cycles, used a sample-barcoded 5' primer plus a J-beta primer mix. Each cDNA was tagged by a template-switch adaptor containing 12 random nucleotides. TCRdb independently ran MiXCR on the 5' RACE reads; one entry per CDR3 protein. The table has almost 800,000 distinct CDR3 sequences, 58% seen once; the top ten hold around 20%. To note about this clonotype: Its matching antigen is unknown.

The receptor's source is a man aged 30 to 39 in good health. The J gene is TRBJ1-1, the V gene TRBV12-3 or TRBV12-4; D uncertain. The material sequenced was blood. The DNA of the CDR3 is TGTGCCAGCAGTTCCCATAGGGCAGAGAACACTGAAGCTTTCTTT. Its protein product is CASSSHRAENTEAFF.